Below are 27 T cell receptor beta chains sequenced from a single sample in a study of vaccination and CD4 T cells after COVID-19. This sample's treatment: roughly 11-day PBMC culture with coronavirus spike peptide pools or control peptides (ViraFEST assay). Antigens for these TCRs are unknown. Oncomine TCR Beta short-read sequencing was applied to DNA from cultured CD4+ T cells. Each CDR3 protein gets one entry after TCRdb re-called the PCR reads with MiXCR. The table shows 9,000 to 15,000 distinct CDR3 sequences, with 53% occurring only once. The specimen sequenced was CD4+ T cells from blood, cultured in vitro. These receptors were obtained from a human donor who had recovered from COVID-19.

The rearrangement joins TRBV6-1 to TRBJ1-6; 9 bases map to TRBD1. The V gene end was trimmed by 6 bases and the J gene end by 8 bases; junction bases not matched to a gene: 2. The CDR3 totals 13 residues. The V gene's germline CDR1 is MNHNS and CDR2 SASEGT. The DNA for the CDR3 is TGTGCCAGCAGGGACAGGGGATATTCACCCCTCCACTTT. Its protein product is CASRDRGYSPLHF.

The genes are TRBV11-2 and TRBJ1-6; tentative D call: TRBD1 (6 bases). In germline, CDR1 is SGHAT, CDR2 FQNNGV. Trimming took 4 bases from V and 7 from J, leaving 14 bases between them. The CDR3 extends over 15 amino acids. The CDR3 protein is CASSSLQGTNSPLHF. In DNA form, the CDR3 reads TGTGCCAGCAGCTCCCTACAGGGAACCAATTCACCCCTCCACTTT.

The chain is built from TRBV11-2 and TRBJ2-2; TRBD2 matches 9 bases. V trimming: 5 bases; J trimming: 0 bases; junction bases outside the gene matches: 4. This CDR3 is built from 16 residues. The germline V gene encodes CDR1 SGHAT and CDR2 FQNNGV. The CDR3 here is CASSKLAGSNTGELFF. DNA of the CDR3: TGTGCCAGCAGCAAACTAGCGGGCTCGAACACCGGGGAGCTGTTTTTT.

The CDR3 protein is CSALARVLGSPLHF. In DNA, the CDR3 is TGCAGTGCTCTTGCTAGAGTTCTGGGGTCACCCCTCCACTTT. The V call is TRBV20-1, the J call TRBJ1-6; D remains ambiguous. Trimming left V 5 bases short and J 10 bases short, with 18 bases between. This CDR3 spans 14 amino acids. Germline-derived CDR1 and CDR2 are DFQATT and SNEGSKA (reference sequence).

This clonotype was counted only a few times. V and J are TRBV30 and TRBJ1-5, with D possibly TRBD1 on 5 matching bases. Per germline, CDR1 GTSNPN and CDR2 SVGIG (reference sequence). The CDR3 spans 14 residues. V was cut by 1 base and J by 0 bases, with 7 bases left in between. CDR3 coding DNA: TGTGCCTGGAGTGCAGGGAATAGCAATCAGCCCCAGCATTTT. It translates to CAWSAGNSNQPQHF.

Written as DNA, the CDR3 is TGTGCCAGCAGCTCATTCAGGGAGGGAACCTACGAGCAGTACTTC. It is translated as CASSSFREGTYEQYF. The chain recombines TRBV7-2 with TRBJ2-1; 7 bases are a match to TRBD2. The DNA matches TRBJ2-7 better at its end, which makes the J call doubtful. The CDR3 is made up of 15 amino acids. Germline values: CDR1 SGHTA, CDR2 FQGNSA.

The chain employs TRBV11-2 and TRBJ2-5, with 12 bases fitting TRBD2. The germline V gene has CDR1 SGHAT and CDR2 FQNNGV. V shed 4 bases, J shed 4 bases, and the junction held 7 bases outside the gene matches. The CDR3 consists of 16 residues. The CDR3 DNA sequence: TGTGCCAGCAGCTCCCTGACTAGCGGGAGTGGAGAGACCCAGTACTTC. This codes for CASSSLTSGSGETQYF. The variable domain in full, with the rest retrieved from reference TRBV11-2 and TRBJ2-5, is EAGVAQSPRYKIIEKRQSVAFWCNPISGHATLYWYQQILGQGPKLLIQFQNNGVVDDSQLPKDRFSAERLKGVDSTLKIQPAKLEDSAVYLCASSSLTSGSGETQYFGPGTRLLVL.

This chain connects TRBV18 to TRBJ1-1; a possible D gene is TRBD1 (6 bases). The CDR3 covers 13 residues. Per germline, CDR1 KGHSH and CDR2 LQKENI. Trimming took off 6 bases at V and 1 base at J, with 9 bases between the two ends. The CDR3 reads CASSQDRNTEAFF. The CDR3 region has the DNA TGTGCCAGCTCCCAGGACAGGAACACTGAAGCTTTCTTT.

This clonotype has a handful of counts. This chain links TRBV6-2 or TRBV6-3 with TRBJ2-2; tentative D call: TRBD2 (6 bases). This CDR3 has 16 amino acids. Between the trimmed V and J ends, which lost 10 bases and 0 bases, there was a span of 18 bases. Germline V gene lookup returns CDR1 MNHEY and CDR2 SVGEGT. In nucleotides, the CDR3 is TGTGCCATCAACCGAAGGGCGGGATCGAACACCGGGGAGCTGTTTTTT. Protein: CAINRRAGSNTGELFF.

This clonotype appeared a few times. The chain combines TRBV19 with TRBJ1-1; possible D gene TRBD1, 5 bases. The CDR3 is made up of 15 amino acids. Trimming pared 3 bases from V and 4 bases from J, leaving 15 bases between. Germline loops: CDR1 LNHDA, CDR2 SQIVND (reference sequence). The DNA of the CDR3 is TGTGCCAGTAGTATCGGGCGCAGGGTGGCCACTGAAGCTTTCTTT. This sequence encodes CASSIGRRVATEAFF.

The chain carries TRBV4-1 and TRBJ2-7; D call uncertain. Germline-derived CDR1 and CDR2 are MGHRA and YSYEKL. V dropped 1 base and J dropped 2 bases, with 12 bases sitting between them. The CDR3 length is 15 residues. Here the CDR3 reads CASSQGALLPYEQYF. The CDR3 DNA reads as TGCGCCAGCAGCCAAGGCGCTCTACTGCCCTACGAGCAGTACTTC.

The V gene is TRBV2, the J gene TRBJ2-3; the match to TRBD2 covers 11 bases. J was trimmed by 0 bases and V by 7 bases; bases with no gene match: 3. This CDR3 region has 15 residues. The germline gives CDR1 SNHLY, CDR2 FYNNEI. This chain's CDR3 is CASTGTSGSTDTQYF. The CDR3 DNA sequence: TGTGCCAGCACCGGGACTAGCGGAAGCACAGATACGCAGTATTTT.

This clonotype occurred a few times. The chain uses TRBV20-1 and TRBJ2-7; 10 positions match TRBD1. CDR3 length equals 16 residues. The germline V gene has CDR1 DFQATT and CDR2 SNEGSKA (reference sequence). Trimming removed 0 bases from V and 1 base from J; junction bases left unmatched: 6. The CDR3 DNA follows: TGCAGTGCTAGAGACCCGGGACAGGGGATATCCTACGAGCAGTACTTC. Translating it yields CSARDPGQGISYEQYF.

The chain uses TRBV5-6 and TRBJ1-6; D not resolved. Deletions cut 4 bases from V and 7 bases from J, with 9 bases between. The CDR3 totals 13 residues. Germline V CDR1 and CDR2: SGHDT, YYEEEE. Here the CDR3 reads CASSIRRNSPLHF. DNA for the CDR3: TGTGCCAGCAGCATAAGAAGGAATTCACCCCTCCACTTT.

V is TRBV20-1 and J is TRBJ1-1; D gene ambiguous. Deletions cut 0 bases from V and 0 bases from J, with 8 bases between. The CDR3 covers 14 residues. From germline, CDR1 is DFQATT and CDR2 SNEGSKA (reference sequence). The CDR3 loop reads CSARDFRMNTEAFF. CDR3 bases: TGCAGTGCTAGAGATTTTCGGATGAACACTGAAGCTTTCTTT.

The CDR3 DNA sequence: TGTGCCAGCAGTTTATCGGCAGGCTCTGGAAACACCATATATTTT. Its translation: CASSLSAGSGNTIYF. The genes are TRBV27 and TRBJ1-3; D unclear. The CDR3 is made up of 15 amino acids. The V gene's germline CDR1 is MNHEY and CDR2 SMNVEV (reference sequence). Trimming removed 0 bases from V and 0 bases from J, with 6 bases in between.

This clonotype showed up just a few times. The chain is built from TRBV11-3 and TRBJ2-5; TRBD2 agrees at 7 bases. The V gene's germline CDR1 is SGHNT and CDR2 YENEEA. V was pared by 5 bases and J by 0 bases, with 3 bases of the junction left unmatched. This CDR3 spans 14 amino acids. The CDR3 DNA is TGTGCCAGCAGCCGGGGGGACTACCAAGAGACCCAGTACTTC. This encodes CASSRGDYQETQYF.

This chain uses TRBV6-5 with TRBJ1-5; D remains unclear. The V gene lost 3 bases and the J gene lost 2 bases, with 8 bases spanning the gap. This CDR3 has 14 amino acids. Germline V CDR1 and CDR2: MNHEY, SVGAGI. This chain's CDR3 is CASSYRAGNQPQHF. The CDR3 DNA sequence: TGTGCCAGCAGTTATCGGGCCGGCAATCAGCCCCAGCATTTT.

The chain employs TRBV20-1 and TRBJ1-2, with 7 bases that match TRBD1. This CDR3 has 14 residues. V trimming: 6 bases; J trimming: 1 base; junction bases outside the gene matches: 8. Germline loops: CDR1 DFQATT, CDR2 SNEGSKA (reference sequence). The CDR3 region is CSAIGQVLNYGYTF. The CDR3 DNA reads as TGCAGTGCCATCGGACAGGTTCTTAACTATGGCTACACCTTC.

The CDR3 DNA reads TGCAGTGCCCCGGGGGGAACGGCTAGCTCCTACAATGAGCAGTTCTTC. Translating it yields CSAPGGTASSYNEQFF. The chain employs TRBV20-1 and TRBJ2-1; 7 nucleotides match TRBD2. V trimming: 6 bases; J trimming: 0 bases; junction bases outside the gene matches: 11. The CDR3 is 16 amino acids. The germline V gene encodes CDR1 DFQATT and CDR2 SNEGSKA (reference sequence).

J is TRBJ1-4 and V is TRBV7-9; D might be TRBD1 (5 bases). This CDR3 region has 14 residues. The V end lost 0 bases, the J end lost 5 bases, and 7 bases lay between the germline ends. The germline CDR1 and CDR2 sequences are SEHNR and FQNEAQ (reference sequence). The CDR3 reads CASSLAGGNEKLFF. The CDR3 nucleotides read TGTGCCAGCAGCTTAGCGGGGGGGAATGAAAAACTGTTTTTT.

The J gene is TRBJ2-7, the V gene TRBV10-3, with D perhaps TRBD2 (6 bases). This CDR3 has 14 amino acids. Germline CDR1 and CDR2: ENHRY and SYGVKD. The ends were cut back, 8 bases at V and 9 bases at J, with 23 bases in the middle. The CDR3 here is CAIAGGTTGGGQYF. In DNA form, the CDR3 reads TGTGCCATCGCCGGCGGGACGACTGGGGGAGGGCAGTACTTC.

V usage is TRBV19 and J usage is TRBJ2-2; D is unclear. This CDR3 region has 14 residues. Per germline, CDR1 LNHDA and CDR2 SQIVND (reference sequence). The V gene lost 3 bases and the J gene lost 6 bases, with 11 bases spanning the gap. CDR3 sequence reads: CASSIYSIAGELFF. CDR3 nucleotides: TGTGCCAGTAGTATTTACAGTATCGCCGGGGAGCTGTTTTTT.

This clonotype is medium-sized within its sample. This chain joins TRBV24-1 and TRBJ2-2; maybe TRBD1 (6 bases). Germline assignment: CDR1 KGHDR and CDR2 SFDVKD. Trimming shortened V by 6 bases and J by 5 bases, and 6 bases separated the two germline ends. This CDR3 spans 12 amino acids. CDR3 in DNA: TGTGCCACCAGTAGGGGGACCGGGGAGCTGTTTTTT. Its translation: CATSRGTGELFF.

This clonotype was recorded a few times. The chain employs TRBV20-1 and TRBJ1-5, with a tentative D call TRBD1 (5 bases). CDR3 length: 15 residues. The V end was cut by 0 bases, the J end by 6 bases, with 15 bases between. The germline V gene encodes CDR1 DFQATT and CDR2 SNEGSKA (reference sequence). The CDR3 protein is CSARDSRGPTQPQHF. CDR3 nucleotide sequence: TGCAGTGCTAGAGATTCCCGGGGACCCACTCAGCCCCAGCATTTT.

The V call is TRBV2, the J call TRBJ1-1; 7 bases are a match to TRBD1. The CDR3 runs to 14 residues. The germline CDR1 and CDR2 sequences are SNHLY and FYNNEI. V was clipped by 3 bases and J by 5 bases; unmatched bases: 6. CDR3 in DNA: TGTGCCAGCAGTGAGGAGGGGGCTGGAACTGAAGCTTTCTTT. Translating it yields CASSEEGAGTEAFF.

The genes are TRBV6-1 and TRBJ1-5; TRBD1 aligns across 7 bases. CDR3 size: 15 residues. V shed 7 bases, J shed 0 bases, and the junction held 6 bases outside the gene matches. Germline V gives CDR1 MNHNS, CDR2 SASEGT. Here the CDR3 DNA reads TGTGCCAGCACTGCAGACAGGGCTAGCAATCAGCCCCAGCATTTT. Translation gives CASTADRASNQPQHF.